This is a list of T cell receptor beta chains from one sample in a study of memory CD4+ T cells and cytomegalovirus serostatus. Libraries were prepared by immunoSEQ multiplex PCR; TCRdb keeps only in-frame clonotypes and omits some of them. The repertoire holds about 41,000 clones, with around 75% as singletons. Specimen: memory CD4+ T cells from blood. The receptors stem from an adult in good health and CMV-seronegative. Both conserved end residues are part of each CDR3. Fields, in order: CDR3 DNA, CDR3 protein, V gene, J gene, D gene, clone size. The D gene is left open where the match is weak. The size entry is marked missing in some rows and otherwise reads once, few, many or a size class.

TGTGCCAGCAGCGTAAACGACGGAACAGATACGCAGTATTTT,CASSVNDGTDTQYF,TRBV7-3,TRBJ2-3,-,once
TGTGCCAGCAGTGAAGGGGGGACTACTTTCGGCAATGAGCAGTTCTTC,CASSEGGTTFGNEQFF,TRBV6-1,TRBJ2-1,TRBD2,-
TGTGCCAGCAGGTTAACTAGCGGGTTATACAATGAGCAGTTCTTC,CASRLTSGLYNEQFF,TRBV2,TRBJ2-1,TRBD2,-
TGTGCCAGCAGCTTAGACAGAAGGGGCAATCAGCCCCAGCATTTT,CASSLDRRGNQPQHF,TRBV7-2,TRBJ1-5,-,-
TGTGCCAGCAGCGGAAAGACAGGGAGCATTGACACTGAAGCTTTCTTT,CASSGKTGSIDTEAFF,TRBV7-6,TRBJ1-1,TRBD1,-
TGTGCCAGCAGCTTAAGGTCGTTGCCCTACGAGCAGTACTTC,CASSLRSLPYEQYF,TRBV7-3,TRBJ2-7,-,-
TGTGCCAGCGGCCGGGAGGACGGCTACACCTTC,CASGREDGYTF,TRBV5-6,TRBJ1-2,-,-
TGTGCCAGCAGTGAACTAGCGACAGAGAGTAAACCTGGGGCCAACGTCCTGACTTTC,CASSELATESKPGANVLTF,TRBV2,TRBJ2-6,-,-
TGCGCCAGCAGCCGCGACAGGCCGGACACCGGGGAGCTGTTTTTT,CASSRDRPDTGELFF,TRBV4-3,TRBJ2-2,-,-
TGTGCCAGCAGCTTAATTGGGGCTGAAGCTTTCTTT,CASSLIGAEAFF,TRBV7-2,TRBJ1-1,-,-
TGTGCCAGCAACCGTCAGATGAACACTGAAGCTTTCTTT,CASNRQMNTEAFF,TRBV19,TRBJ1-1,-,few
TGTGCCAGCAGCCAAAGCCTTCTGCAGTTCTTC,CASSQSLLQFF,TRBV4-2,TRBJ2-1,-,-
TGTGCCAGCAGCAAAGACAGTCGCGAGACCCAGTACTTC,CASSKDSRETQYF,TRBV11-3,TRBJ2-5,-,-
TGTGCCAGCAGCGACAGGGTATCGGGCACCGGGGAGCTGTTTTTT,CASSDRVSGTGELFF,TRBV2,TRBJ2-2,TRBD1,-
TGTGCCTGGAGGCTCGGCCCCGGGGGGAGCTCCTACAATGAGCAGTTCTTC,CAWRLGPGGSSYNEQFF,TRBV30,TRBJ2-1,TRBD2,-
TGTGCCAGCAGTTTAAAGGGGGCGCGTTACGAGCAGTACTTC,CASSLKGARYEQYF,TRBV27,TRBJ2-7,TRBD1,-
TGTGCCAGCAGTACCAGACGGACAGGGGAGGGCTACACCTTC,CASSTRRTGEGYTF,TRBV27,TRBJ1-2,TRBD1,-
TGCGCCAGCAGCCAAGGTGAGTGGGCAAATCAGCCCCAGCATTTT,CASSQGEWANQPQHF,TRBV4-1,TRBJ1-5,-,medium-sized
TGTGCCAGCAGTGGAGGGAGCTCCTATAATTCACCCCTCCACTTT,CASSGGSSYNSPLHF,TRBV6-1,TRBJ1-6,-,-
TGCGCCAGCAGCACTACAGGGAACTCCTACGAGCAGTACTTC,CASSTTGNSYEQYF,TRBV5-1,TRBJ2-7,-,-
TGTGCCAGCAGCTTGGCAGGGGGAAACACCATATATTTT,CASSLAGGNTIYF,TRBV11-2,TRBJ1-3,-,-
TGTGCCAGCAGCCAATCACAGGTTTCTAATTCACCCCTCCACTTT,CASSQSQVSNSPLHF,TRBV14,TRBJ1-6,-,-
TGTGCCAGCACCACTAGCCGCGACGGGGAGCTGTTTTTT,CASTTSRDGELFF,TRBV7-2,TRBJ2-2,-,-
TGTGCTAGTGGTGGGCAGGGGGCGTCGGGTGGCTACACCTTC,CASGGQGASGGYTF,TRBV12-5,TRBJ1-2,TRBD1,-
TGTGCCAGCAGCTTAGAAGGGAGCGGGACACAAGAGACCCAGTACTTC,CASSLEGSGTQETQYF,TRBV11-3,TRBJ2-5,-,-
TGTGCCAGCTCGCTCCAACGCACCGAGCAGTACTTC,CASSLQRTEQYF,TRBV18,TRBJ2-7,-,-
TGTGCCAGCGCTAATCATCTCGGGTCGGAGACCCAGTACTTC,CASANHLGSETQYF,TRBV25-1,TRBJ2-5,-,-
TGTGCCATCGGAAGCCTAGCGGGGGGGCCCACCGGGGAGCTGTTTTTT,CAIGSLAGGPTGELFF,TRBV10-3,TRBJ2-2,TRBD2,-